This T cell receptor beta chain came from a study of blood T cells in healthy people across ages. CDR1 and CDR2 from the germline V gene are MDHEN and SYDVKM. The CDR3 extends over 16 amino acids. Trimming removed 3 bases at V and 3 bases at J, with 17 bases between. It was with a sample-barcoded 5' primer and a J-beta primer mix that a second PCR of about 7 to 12 cycles was run. Tagging of each cDNA molecule was performed by a template-switch adaptor with 12 random nucleotides. TCRdb re-analysed the 5' RACE reads in MiXCR, keeping a single row per CDR3 protein. The table records roughly 930,000 distinct CDR3 sequences, around 49% of them present only once.

Material for sequencing was blood. This receptor was identified in a man aged 25 to 40 in good health. V and J are TRBV28 and TRBJ1-2; possibly TRBD1 for D (6 bases). CDR3 loop: CASSLVFAGDHYGYTF. CDR3 in DNA: TGTGCCAGCAGTTTGGTCTTCGCAGGGGACCACTATGGCTACACCTTC.